This T cell receptor (beta chain) stems from a study of T-cell memory formation after mild COVID-19. cDNA libraries for TCR alpha and TCR beta, carrying sample barcodes and UMIs, came from 5'RACE with constant-segment primers. One entry per CDR3 protein results from TCRdb running MiXCR on the 5' RACE reads. The sample lists about 350,000 distinct CDR3 sequences, roughly 13% seen once, with 22% in the top ten. Trimming took 5 bases from V and 3 from J; bases not matched to a gene: 9. This CDR3 region has 16 residues. Per the germline V gene, CDR1 is SGHRS and CDR2 is YFSETQ. The V and J genes are TRBV5-1 and TRBJ2-3; 10 bases are a match to TRBD2. The clonotype comes from a man in his late teens or twenties who had mild COVID-19 (a few samples of this study predate the infection). Cell type and time point are not known. Sequenced material: PBMCs or a T cell subset sorted from them (not recorded which). In nucleotides, the CDR3 is TGCGCCAGCAGAACCGGGACTAGCGCGACTACAGATACGCAGTATTTT. Residues: CASRTGTSATTDTQYF.